This T cell receptor (beta chain) is from a study of blood T cell repertoires in COVID-19. Clones were sequenced by immunoSEQ multiplex PCR, and TCRdb holds only the in-frame ones, with some missing. The data contain about 200,000 clones, more than 75% of them singletons. V lost 7 bases to trimming and J lost 3 bases; unmatched junction nucleotides: 6. This CDR3 has 15 amino acids. Germline loops: CDR1 SEHNR, CDR2 FQNEAQ (reference sequence). V usage is TRBV7-9 and J usage is TRBJ1-4; 9 bases line up with TRBD1. This clonotype originated in a man between 40 and 49 years old with active or convalescent COVID-19. What was sequenced was peripheral blood. The CDR3 DNA follows: TGTGCCAGCACTATAGGGACAGGGTCTAATGAAAAACTGTTTTTT. Residues: CASTIGTGSNEKLFF. Complete variable domain (other parts from reference TRBV7-9 and TRBJ1-4): DTGVSQNPRHKITKRGQNVTFRCDPISEHNRLYWYRQTLGQGPEFLTYFQNEAQLEKSRLLSDRFSAERPKGSFSTLEIQRTEQGDSAMYLCASTIGTGSNEKLFFGSGTQLSVL.